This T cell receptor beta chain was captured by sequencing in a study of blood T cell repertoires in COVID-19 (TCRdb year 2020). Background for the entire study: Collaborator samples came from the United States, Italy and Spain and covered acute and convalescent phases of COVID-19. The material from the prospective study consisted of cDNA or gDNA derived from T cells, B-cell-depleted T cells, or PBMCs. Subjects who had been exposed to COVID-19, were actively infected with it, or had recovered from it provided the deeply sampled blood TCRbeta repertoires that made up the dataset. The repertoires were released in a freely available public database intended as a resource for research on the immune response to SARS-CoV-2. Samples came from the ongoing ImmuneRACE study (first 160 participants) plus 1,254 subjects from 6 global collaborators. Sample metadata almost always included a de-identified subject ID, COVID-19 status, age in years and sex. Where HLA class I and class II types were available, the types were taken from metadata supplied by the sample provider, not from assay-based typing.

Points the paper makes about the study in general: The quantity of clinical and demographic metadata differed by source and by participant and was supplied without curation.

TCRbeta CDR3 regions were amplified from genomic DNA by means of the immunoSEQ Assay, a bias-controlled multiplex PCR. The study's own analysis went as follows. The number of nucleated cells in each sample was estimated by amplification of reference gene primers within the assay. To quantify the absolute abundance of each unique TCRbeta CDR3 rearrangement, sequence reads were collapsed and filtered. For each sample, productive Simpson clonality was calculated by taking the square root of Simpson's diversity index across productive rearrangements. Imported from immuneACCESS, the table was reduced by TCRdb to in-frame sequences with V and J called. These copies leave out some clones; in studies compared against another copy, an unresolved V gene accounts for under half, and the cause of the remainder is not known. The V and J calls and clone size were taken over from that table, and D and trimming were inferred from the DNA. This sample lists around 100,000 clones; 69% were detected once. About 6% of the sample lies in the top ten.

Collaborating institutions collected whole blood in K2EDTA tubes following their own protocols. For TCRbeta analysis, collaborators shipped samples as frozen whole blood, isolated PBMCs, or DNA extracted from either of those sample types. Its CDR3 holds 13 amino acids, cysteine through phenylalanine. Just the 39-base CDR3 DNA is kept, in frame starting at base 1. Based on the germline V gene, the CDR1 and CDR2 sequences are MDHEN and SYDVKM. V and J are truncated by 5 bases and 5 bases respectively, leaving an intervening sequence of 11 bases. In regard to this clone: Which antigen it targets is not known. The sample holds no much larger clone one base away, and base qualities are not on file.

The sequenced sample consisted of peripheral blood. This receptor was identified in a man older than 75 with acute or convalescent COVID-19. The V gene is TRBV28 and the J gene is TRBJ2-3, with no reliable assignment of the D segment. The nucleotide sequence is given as TGTGCCAGCAGTCGGCTCGACATAGATACGCAGTATTTT. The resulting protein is CASSRLDIDTQYF.